The 20 T cell receptor beta chains below all came from one sample that was sequenced in a study of beta chain features in type 1 diabetes. What was sequenced were expressed TCRB transcripts, since all of the isolated RNA had been reverse transcribed. Using immunoSEQ multiplex PCR, the repertoire was profiled, and TCRdb retains in-frame clones only, with some absent. The sample contains about 660,000 clones, 11% to 15% of which appear only once. Study-wide points: When Type 1 diabetes patients were examined, their TCRB CDR3s proved moderately but significantly shorter in all four CD4+ subsets.

Antigens of these TCRs are unknown. Input material: naive CD4+ T cells from blood. Receptor source: a man aged 18 to 29 with type 1 diabetes.

This clone was detected a few times. The chain employs TRBV9 and TRBJ1-1; D gene uncertain. Germline V lookup: CDR1 SGDLS, CDR2 YYNGEE. This CDR3 has 13 amino acids. With 3 bases removed from V and 2 bases from J, the gap between germline ends came to 8 bases. The CDR3 region has the DNA TGTGCCAGCAGCGCGATGTCAAACACTGAAGCTTTCTTT. As protein: CASSAMSNTEAFF.

About this clone: Distinct nucleotide sequences in the sample also encode this CDR3. The V gene is TRBV11-2, the J gene TRBJ2-2, with D unclear. The V and J ends lost 3 bases and 6 bases respectively, with 5 bases between them. The CDR3 loop spans 12 amino acids. CDR1 is SGHAT, CDR2 FQNNGV, per germline. CDR3 amino acids: CASSLAAGELFF. CDR3 DNA: TGTGCCAGCAGCTTGGCGGCCGGGGAGCTGTTTTTT.

The chain has TRBV27 and TRBJ2-3, with D unresolved. Trimming removed 8 bases from V and 0 bases from J, with 12 bases in between. CDR3 size: 14 residues. CDR1 is MNHEY and CDR2 is SMNVEV in the germline V gene (reference sequence). CDR3 residues: CASCRLSSTDTQYF. In nucleotides, the CDR3 is TGTGCCAGCTGCAGGCTTTCTAGCACAGATACGCAGTATTTT.

Details on this clone: Other DNA variants within this sample encode the same CDR3. The chain joins TRBV30 to TRBJ1-5; D ambiguous. The CDR3 is 13 residues long. V lost 0 bases to trimming and J lost 3 bases, with 6 bases between them. Germline values: CDR1 GTSNPN, CDR2 SVGIG (reference sequence). CDR3 bases: TGTGCCTGGAGTGTTAGGCTCAATCAGCCCCAGCATTTT. Its protein is CAWSVRLNQPQHF.

This clone was recorded only once. V usage is TRBV2 and J usage is TRBJ2-7; D not certain. The CDR3 sequence is 11 residues long. V shed 4 bases and J shed 6 bases, with 7 bases lying between them. Germline CDR1 is SNHLY and CDR2 is FYNNEI. CDR3 nucleotide sequence: TGTGCCAGCAGTGTCAGATTCGAGCAGTACTTC. The encoded protein is CASSVRFEQYF.

This rearrangement joins TRBV25-1 to TRBJ1-5; D call uncertain. CDR1 and CDR2 (germline): MGHDK, SYGVNS. V lost 4 bases and J lost 7, with 11 bases in between. The CDR3 has 13 amino acids. The CDR3 spells CASSGPLGQPQHF. The DNA for the CDR3 is TGTGCCAGCAGTGGGCCCTTGGGGCAGCCCCAGCATTTT.

This clone was detected only a few times. V gene TRBV5-6 combines with J gene TRBJ2-5; no definite D call. CDR1 and CDR2 from the germline V gene are SGHDT and YYEEEE. V was clipped by 1 base and J by 6 bases, with 13 bases between them. The CDR3 length is 14 residues. CDR3 residues: CASSLWANAQTQYF. CDR3 sequence (DNA): TGTGCCAGCAGCTTGTGGGCTAACGCTCAGACCCAGTACTTC. Drawing the rest from reference TRBV5-6 and TRBJ2-5, the complete variable domain is DAGVTQSPTHLIKTRGQQVTLRCSPKSGHDTVSWYQQALGQGPQFIFQYYEEEERQRGNFPDRFSGHQFPNYSSELNVNALLLGDSALYLCASSLWANAQTQYFGPGTRLLVL.

In this sample, this clone turned up a few times. This chain joins TRBV19 and TRBJ2-1; D unclear. The germline V gene encodes CDR1 LNHDA and CDR2 SQIVND (reference sequence). This CDR3 is 14 amino acids long. Between the trimmed V and J ends, which lost 2 bases and 7 bases, there was a span of 12 bases. The CDR3 here is CASSITPTGNEQFF. As DNA, the CDR3 is TGTGCCAGTAGTATAACTCCTACTGGGAATGAGCAGTTCTTC.

V and J are TRBV7-2 and TRBJ2-1, with 11 bases matching TRBD2. The CDR3 is made up of 16 amino acids. V was clipped by 0 bases and J by 5 bases; unmatched bases: 3. The germline V gene has CDR1 SGHTA and CDR2 FQGNSA. CDR3 sequence reads: CASSLAGTSGHNEQFF. In DNA, the CDR3 is TGTGCCAGCAGCTTAGCCGGGACTAGCGGACACAATGAGCAGTTCTTC. Filled out from reference TRBV7-2 and TRBJ2-1, the complete variable domain reads GAGVSQSPSNKVTEKGKDVELRCDPISGHTALYWYRQSLGQGLEFLIYFQGNSAPDKSGLPSDRFSAERTGGSVSTLTIQRTQQEDSAVYLCASSLAGTSGHNEQFFGPGTRLTVL.

The V and J genes are TRBV14 and TRBJ2-1; the D gene is possibly TRBD2 (6 bases). The CDR3 runs 15 residues. Germline-derived CDR1 and CDR2 are SGHDN and FVKESK. V was trimmed by 2 bases and J by 2 bases, leaving 10 bases between them. This CDR3 is CASSQQSSAYNEQFF. The CDR3 DNA reads TGTGCCAGCAGCCAACAGTCTAGCGCCTACAATGAGCAGTTCTTC.

This clone was seen a handful of times. The chain is built from TRBV7-2 and TRBJ1-1; D unresolved. CDR3 length equals 13 residues. The V end lost 0 bases, the J end lost 4 bases, and 6 bases lay between the germline ends. Germline V gene sequence: CDR1 SGHTA, CDR2 FQGNSA. CDR3 amino acids: CASSLARVTEAFF. The CDR3 region has the DNA TGTGCCAGCAGCTTAGCGCGAGTCACTGAAGCTTTCTTT. Full variable domain (missing parts from reference TRBV7-2 and TRBJ1-1): GAGVSQSPSNKVTEKGKDVELRCDPISGHTALYWYRQSLGQGLEFLIYFQGNSAPDKSGLPSDRFSAERTGGSVSTLTIQRTQQEDSAVYLCASSLARVTEAFFGQGTRLTVV.

This chain joins TRBV10-3 and TRBJ2-5, with 12 bases lining up with TRBD2. Germline-derived CDR1 and CDR2 are ENHRY and SYGVKD. V was clipped by 6 bases and J by 5 bases; unmatched bases: 7. This CDR3 spans 15 amino acids. The CDR3 sequence is CAIRPSGRAEETQYF. The CDR3 DNA sequence: TGTGCCATCAGACCTAGCGGGAGGGCCGAGGAGACCCAGTACTTC.

This clone was counted only a few times. The genes are TRBV7-3 and TRBJ1-1, with D uncertain. The V gene lost 2 bases and the J gene lost 3 bases, with 10 bases spanning the gap. The CDR3 covers 14 residues. CDR1 is SGHTA and CDR2 is FQGTGA in the germline V gene. The CDR3 loop is CASSLGGPYTEAFF. For the CDR3, the DNA is TGTGCCAGCAGCTTAGGAGGGCCGTACACTGAAGCTTTCTTT.

The gene calls are TRBV7-2 and TRBJ2-7; maybe TRBD2 (5 bases). The CDR3 extends over 15 amino acids. V was shortened by 5 bases and J by 0 bases, with 14 bases between the two germline ends. Germline V gene lookup returns CDR1 SGHTA and CDR2 FQGNSA. As DNA, the CDR3 is TGTGCCAGCAGCCCCGGCGCGGGCCCCTCCTACGAGCAGTACTTC. Amino acids: CASSPGAGPSYEQYF.

CDR3 sequence: CASSEKPNTEAFF. As DNA, the CDR3 is TGCGCCAGCAGTGAGAAGCCGAACACTGAAGCTTTCTTT. V gene TRBV10-1 combines with J gene TRBJ1-1; D unclear. CDR1 is WNHNN and CDR2 is SYGVQD in the germline V gene (reference sequence). V lost 2 bases and J 1 base, leaving 5 bases between the germline ends. The CDR3 has 13 residues.

This clone was recorded a few times. The chain links TRBV6-6 to TRBJ2-3, with 9 bases matching TRBD1. Germline loops: CDR1 MNHNY, CDR2 SVGAGI (reference sequence). The CDR3 runs to 16 residues. J was trimmed by 3 bases and V by 6 bases; bases with no gene match: 10. The DNA for the CDR3 is TGTGCCAGCAGCTCCTCGGGGACAGGGAGGACAGATACGCAGTATTTT. Translating it yields CASSSSGTGRTDTQYF.

This chain links TRBV2 with TRBJ1-2; 7 nucleotides agree with TRBD1. The ends lost 5 bases at V and 0 bases at J; junction bases unmatched: 9. Germline CDR1 is SNHLY and CDR2 is FYNNEI. The CDR3 spans 16 residues. This CDR3 is CASSSRTGDPNYGYTF. As DNA, the CDR3 is TGTGCCAGCAGTTCCCGGACAGGCGACCCTAACTATGGCTACACCTTC.

The chain carries TRBV7-2 and TRBJ2-3; perhaps TRBD2 as D (5 bases). CDR1 and CDR2 from the germline V gene are SGHTA and FQGNSA. This CDR3 spans 14 amino acids. V was clipped by 5 bases and J by 15 bases, with 24 bases between them. CDR3 coding DNA: TGTGCCAGCAGCCCCTACGTGAGCGGCACCTTAATATATTTT. This gives the protein CASSPYVSGTLIYF. Filled out from reference TRBV7-2 and TRBJ2-3, the complete variable domain reads GAGVSQSPSNKVTEKGKDVELRCDPISGHTALYWYRQSLGQGLEFLIYFQGNSAPDKSGLPSDRFSAERTGGSVSTLTIQRTQQEDSAVYLCASSPYVSGTLIYFGPGTRLTVL.

This chain connects TRBV30 to TRBJ1-4, with no clear D. CDR1 is GTSNPN and CDR2 is SVGIG in the germline V gene (reference sequence). Trimming removed 3 bases at V and 4 bases at J, with 12 bases between. The CDR3 contains 14 residues. The CDR3 protein is CAWSGGANNEKLFF. For the CDR3, the DNA is TGTGCCTGGAGCGGTGGAGCCAATAATGAAAAACTGTTTTTT. Variable domain in full (rest from reference TRBV30 and TRBJ1-4): SQTIHQWPATLVQPVGSPLSLECTVEGTSNPNLYWYRQAAGRGLQLLFYSVGIGQISSEVPQNLSASRPQDRQFILSSKKLLLSDSGFYLCAWSGGANNEKLFFGSGTQLSVL.

This clone has a handful of counts. The genes are TRBV7-2 and TRBJ1-2, with a tentative D call TRBD1 (5 bases). This CDR3 has 12 amino acids. Germline lookup yields CDR1 SGHTA and CDR2 FQGNSA. The CDR3 loop reads CRGDRLYYGYTF. The CDR3 region has the DNA TGTAGAGGGGACCGCCTATACTATGGCTACACCTTC. Filled out from reference TRBV7-2 and TRBJ1-2, the complete variable domain reads GAGVSQSPSNKVTEKGKDVELRCDPISGHTALYWYRQSLGQGLEFLIYFQGNSAPDKSGLPSDRFSAERTGGSVSTLTIQRTQQEDSAVYLCRGDRLYYGYTFGSGTRLTVV.